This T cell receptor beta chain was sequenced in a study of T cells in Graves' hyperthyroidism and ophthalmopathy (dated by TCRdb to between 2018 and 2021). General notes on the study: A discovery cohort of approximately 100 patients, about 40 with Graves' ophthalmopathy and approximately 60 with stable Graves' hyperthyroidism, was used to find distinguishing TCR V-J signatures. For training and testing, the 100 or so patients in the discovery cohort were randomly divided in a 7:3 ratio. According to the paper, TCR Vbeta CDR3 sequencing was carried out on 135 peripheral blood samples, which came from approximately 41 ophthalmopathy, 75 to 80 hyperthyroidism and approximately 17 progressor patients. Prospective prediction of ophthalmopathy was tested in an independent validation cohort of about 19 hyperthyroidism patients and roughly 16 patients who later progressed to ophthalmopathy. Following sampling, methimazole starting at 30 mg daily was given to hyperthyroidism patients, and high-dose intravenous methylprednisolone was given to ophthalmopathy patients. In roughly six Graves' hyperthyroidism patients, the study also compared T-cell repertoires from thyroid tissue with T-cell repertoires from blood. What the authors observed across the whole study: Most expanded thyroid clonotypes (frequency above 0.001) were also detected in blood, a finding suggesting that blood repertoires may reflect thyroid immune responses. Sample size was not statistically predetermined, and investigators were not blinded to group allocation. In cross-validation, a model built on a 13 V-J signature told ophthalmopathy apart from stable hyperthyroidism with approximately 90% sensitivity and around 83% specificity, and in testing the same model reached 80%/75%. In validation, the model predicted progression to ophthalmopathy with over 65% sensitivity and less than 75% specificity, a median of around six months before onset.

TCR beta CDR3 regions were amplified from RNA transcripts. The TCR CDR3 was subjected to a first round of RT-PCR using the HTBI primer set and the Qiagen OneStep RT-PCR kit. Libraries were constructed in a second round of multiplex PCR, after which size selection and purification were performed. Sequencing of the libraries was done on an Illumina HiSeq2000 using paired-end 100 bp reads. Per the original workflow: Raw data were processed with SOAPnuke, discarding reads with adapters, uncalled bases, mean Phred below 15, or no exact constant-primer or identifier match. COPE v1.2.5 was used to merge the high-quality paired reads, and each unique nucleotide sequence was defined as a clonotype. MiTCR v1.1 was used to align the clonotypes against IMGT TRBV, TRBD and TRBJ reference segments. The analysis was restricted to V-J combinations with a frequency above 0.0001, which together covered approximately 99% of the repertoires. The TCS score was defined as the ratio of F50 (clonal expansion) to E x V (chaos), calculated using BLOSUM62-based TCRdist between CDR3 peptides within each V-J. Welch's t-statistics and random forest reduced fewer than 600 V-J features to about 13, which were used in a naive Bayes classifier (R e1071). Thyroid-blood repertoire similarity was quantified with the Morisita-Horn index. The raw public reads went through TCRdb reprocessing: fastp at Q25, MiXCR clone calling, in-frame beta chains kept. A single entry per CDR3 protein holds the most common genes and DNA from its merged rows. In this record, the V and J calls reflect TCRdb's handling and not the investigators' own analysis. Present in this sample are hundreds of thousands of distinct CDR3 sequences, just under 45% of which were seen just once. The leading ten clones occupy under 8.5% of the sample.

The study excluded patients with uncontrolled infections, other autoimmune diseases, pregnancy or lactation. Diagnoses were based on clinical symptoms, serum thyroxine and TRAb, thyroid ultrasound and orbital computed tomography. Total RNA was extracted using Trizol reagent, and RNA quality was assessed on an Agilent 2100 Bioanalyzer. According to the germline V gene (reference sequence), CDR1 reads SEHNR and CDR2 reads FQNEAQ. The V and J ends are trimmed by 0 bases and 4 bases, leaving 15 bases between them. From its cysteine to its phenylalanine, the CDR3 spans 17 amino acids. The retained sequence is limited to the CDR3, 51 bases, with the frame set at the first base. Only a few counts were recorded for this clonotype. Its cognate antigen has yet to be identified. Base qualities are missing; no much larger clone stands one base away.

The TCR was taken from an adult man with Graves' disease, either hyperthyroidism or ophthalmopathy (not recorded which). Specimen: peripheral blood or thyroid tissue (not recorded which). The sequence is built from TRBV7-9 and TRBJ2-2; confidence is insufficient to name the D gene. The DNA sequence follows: TGTGCCAGCAGCTTAGCGTTTAGGTCCTCCTTCACCGGGGAGCTGTTTTTT. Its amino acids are CASSLAFRSSFTGELFF.